A single T cell receptor (beta chain) is shown here with its context. Antigen unknown. This sample stems from a study of cytomegalovirus exposure and HLA in healthy donors. Study overall: The use of the same platform for the approximately 130 validation repertoires and the approximately 730 first-cohort repertoires was reported by a later analysis. Study-level results: In vitro, a few CMV-associated chains proved specific for CMV antigens. It was found in a later analysis that first-cohort TCR clusters tended to co-occur in the approximately 130 validation repertoires. The authors enumerated around 150 TCR beta chains as linked to cytomegalovirus.

Libraries were prepared by immunoSEQ multiplex PCR; TCRdb keeps only in-frame clonotypes and omits some of them. The top ten clones hold less than 1.5% of a sample with more than 90,000 clones, around 93% of them seen once. Per germline, CDR1 LNHNV and CDR2 YYDKDF (reference sequence). V lost 0 bases and J lost 4, with 10 bases in between. CDR3 length: 15 residues. Sequenced sample: PBMCs. The rearrangement links TRBV15 to TRBJ1-5, with D tentatively TRBD1 (6 bases). The TCR originated in a woman aged 30 to 39 in good health and CMV-seropositive. The DNA of the CDR3 is TGTGCCACCAGCAGAGAGACAGGCCTTAATCAGCCCCAGCATTTT. It codes for CATSRETGLNQPQHF.